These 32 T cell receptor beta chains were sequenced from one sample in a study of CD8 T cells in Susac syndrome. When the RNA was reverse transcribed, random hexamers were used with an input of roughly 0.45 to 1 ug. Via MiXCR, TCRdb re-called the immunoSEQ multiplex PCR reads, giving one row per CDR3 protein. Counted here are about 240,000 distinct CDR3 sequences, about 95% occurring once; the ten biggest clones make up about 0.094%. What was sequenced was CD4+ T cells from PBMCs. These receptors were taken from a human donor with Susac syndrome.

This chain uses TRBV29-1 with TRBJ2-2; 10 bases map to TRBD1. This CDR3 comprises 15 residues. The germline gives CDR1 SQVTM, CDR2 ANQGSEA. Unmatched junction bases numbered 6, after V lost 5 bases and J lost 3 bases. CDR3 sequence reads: CSVLGGTGDTGELFF. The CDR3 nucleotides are TGCAGCGTTCTGGGGGGGACAGGGGACACCGGGGAGCTGTTTTTT.

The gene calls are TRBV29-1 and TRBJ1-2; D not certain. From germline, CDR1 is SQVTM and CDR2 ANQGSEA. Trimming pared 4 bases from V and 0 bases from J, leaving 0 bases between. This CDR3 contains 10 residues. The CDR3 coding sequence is TGCAGCGTTGCTAACTATGGCTACACCTTC. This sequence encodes CSVANYGYTF.

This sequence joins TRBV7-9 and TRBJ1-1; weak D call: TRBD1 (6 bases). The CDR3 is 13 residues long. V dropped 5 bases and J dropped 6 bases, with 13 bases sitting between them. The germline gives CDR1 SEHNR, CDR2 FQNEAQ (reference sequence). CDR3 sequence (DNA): TGTGCCAGCAGCGTTTCAGGGGCCCCTGAAGCTTTCTTT. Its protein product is CASSVSGAPEAFF.

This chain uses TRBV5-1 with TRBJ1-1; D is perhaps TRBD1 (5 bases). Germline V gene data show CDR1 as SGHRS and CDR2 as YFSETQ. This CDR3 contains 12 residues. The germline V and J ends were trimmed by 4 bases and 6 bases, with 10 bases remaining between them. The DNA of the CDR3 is TGCGCCAGCAGCCCGGACATTCCTGAAGCTTTCTTT. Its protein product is CASSPDIPEAFF.

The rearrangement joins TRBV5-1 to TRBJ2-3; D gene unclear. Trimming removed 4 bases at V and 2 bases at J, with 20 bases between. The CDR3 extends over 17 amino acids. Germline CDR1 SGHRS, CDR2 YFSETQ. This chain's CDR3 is CASSPPGGTTFTDTQYF. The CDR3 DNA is TGCGCCAGCAGCCCTCCCGGTGGTACTACCTTCACAGATACGCAGTATTTT.

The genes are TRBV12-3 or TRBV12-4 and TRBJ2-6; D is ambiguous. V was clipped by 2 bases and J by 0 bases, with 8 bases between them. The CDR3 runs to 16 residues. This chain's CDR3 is CASSLSLDSGANVLTF. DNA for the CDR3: TGTGCCAGCAGTTTATCATTGGACTCTGGGGCCAACGTCCTGACTTTC.

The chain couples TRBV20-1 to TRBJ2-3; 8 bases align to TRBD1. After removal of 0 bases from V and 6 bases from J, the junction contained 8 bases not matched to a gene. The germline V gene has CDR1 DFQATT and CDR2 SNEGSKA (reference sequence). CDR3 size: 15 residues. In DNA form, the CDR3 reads TGCAGTGCTAGAGATCCCAGGGGGCGAGTTGATACGCAGTATTTT. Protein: CSARDPRGRVDTQYF.

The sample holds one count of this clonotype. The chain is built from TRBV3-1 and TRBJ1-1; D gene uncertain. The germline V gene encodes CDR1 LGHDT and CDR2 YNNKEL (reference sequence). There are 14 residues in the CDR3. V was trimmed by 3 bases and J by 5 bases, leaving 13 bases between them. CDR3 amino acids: CASSQGSPKTEAFF. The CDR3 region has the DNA TGTGCCAGCAGCCAGGGCAGTCCTAAGACTGAAGCTTTCTTT.

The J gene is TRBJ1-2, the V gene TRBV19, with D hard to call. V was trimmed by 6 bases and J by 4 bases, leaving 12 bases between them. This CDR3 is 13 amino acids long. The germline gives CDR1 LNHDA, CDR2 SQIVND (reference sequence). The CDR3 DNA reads TGTGCCAGTAGAATCGGTGGAGGCTATGGCTACACCTTC. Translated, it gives CASRIGGGYGYTF.

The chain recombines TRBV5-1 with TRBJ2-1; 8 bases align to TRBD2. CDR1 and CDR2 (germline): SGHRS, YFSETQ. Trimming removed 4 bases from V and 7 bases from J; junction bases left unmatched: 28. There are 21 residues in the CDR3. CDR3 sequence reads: CASSATAPRQIAERERNEQFF. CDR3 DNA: TGCGCCAGCAGCGCGACAGCCCCCCGACAAATAGCGGAGCGGGAGAGGAATGAGCAGTTCTTC.

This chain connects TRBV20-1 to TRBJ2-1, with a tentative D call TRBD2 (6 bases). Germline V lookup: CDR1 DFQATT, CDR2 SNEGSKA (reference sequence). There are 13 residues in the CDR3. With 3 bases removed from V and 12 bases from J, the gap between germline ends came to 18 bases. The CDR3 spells CSARTLREQRQFF. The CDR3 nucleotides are TGCAGTGCTAGGACCCTCCGGGAGCAAAGGCAGTTCTTC.

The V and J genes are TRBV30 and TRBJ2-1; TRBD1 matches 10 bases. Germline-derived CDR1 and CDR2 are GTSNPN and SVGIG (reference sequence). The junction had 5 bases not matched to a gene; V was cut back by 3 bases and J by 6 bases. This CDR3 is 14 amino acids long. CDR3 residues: CAWRGQGQGNEQFF. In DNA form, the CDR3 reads TGTGCCTGGAGGGGACAGGGGCAGGGCAATGAGCAGTTCTTC.

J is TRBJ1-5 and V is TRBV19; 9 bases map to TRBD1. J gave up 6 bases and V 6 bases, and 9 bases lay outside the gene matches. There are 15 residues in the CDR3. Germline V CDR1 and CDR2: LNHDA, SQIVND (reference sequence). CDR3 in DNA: TGTGCCAGTAGCAAATCACAGGGGGCTCGTCAGCCCCAGCATTTT. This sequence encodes CASSKSQGARQPQHF.

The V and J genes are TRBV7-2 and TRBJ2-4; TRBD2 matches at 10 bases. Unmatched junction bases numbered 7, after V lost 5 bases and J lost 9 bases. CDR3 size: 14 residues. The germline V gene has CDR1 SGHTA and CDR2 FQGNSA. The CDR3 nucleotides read TGTGCCAGCAGCCTCAGGAGCGGGAGGGCCATTCAGTACTTC. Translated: CASSLRSGRAIQYF.

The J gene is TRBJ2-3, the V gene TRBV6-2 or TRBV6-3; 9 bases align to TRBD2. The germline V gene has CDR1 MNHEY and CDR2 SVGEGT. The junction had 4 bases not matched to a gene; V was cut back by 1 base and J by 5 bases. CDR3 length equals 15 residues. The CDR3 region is CASSYWAGGVDTQYF. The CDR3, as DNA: TGTGCCAGCAGTTACTGGGCGGGAGGGGTAGATACGCAGTATTTT.

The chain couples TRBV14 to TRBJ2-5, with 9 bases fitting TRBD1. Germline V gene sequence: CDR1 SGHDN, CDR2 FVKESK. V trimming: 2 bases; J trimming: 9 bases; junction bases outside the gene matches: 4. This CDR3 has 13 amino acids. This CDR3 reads CASSQRTGVSQYF. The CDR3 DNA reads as TGTGCCAGCAGCCAACGGACAGGGGTATCCCAGTACTTC.

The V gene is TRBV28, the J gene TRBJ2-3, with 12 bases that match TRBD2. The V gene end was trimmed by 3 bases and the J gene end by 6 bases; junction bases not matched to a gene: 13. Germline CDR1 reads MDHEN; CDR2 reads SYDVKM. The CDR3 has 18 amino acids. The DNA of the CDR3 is TGTGCCAGCAGTTTGCAGACTAGCGGGAGCCAGGTGGGGGATACGCAGTATTTT. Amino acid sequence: CASSLQTSGSQVGDTQYF.

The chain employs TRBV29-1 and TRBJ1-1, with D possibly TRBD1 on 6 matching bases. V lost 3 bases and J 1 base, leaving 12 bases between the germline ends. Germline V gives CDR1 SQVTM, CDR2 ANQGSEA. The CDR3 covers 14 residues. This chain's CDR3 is CSVEGDTKNTEAFF. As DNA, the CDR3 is TGCAGCGTTGAGGGGGACACTAAGAACACTGAAGCTTTCTTT.

As DNA, the CDR3 is TGTGCCTGGAGTGTCTCGCTTAGTTTGACAGCGAACACTGAAGCTTTCTTT. It yields the protein CAWSVSLSLTANTEAFF. The V call is TRBV30, the J call TRBJ1-1, with D perhaps TRBD1 (5 bases). There are 17 residues in the CDR3. Trimming left V 0 bases short and J 1 base short, with 18 bases between. Germline V lookup: CDR1 GTSNPN, CDR2 SVGIG (reference sequence).

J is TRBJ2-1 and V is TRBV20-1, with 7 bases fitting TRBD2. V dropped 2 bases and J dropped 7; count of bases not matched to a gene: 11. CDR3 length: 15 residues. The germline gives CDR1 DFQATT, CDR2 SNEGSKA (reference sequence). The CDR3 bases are TGCAGTGCTAGACGTATCGGGAGAGCGGGAAATGAGCAGTTCTTC. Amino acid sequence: CSARRIGRAGNEQFF.

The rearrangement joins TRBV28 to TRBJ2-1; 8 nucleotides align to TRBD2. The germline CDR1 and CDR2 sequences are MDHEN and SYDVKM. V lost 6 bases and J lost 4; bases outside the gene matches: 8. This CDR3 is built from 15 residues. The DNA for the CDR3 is TGTGCCAGCAGCCTTCCGGGACTAGTGTACAATGAGCAGTTCTTC. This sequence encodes CASSLPGLVYNEQFF.

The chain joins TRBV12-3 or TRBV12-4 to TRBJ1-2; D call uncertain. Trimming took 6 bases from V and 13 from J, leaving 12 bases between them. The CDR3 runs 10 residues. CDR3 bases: TGTGCCAGCAGCCTGCTATTCTCCACCTTC. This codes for CASSLLFSTF.

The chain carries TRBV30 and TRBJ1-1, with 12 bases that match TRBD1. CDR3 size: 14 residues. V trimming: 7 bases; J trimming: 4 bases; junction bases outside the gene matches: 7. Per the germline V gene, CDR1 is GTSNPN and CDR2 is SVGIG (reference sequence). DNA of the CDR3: TGTGCCTCGCCGGGGACAGGGGGCATCACTGAAGCTTTCTTT. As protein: CASPGTGGITEAFF. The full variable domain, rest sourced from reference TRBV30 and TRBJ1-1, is SQTIHQWPATLVQPVGSPLSLECTVEGTSNPNLYWYRQAAGRGLQLLFYSVGIGQISSEVPQNLSASRPQDRQFILSSKKLLLSDSGFYLCASPGTGGITEAFFGQGTRLTVV.

CDR3 DNA: TGCAGTGCCTCGGACAGGGAAGGCTACACCTTC. Translated: CSASDREGYTF. The chain carries TRBV20-1 and TRBJ1-2; TRBD1 matches at 8 bases. V was clipped by 6 bases and J by 8 bases; unmatched bases: 5. Germline CDR1 is DFQATT and CDR2 is SNEGSKA (reference sequence). The CDR3 is 11 amino acids.

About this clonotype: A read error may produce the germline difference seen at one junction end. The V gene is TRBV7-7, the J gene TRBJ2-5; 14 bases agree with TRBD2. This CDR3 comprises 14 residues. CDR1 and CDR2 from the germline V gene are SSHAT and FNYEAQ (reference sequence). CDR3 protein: CASSSGLAGEAQYF. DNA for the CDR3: TGTGCTAGCAGCTCGGGACTAGCGGGAGAAGCCCAGTACTTC.

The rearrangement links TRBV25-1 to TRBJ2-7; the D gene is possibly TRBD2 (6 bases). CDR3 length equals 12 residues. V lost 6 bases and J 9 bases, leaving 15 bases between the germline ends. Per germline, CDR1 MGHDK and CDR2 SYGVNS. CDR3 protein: CASSGTGTGQYF. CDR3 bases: TGTGCCAGCAGCGGGACTGGCACGGGGCAGTACTTC.

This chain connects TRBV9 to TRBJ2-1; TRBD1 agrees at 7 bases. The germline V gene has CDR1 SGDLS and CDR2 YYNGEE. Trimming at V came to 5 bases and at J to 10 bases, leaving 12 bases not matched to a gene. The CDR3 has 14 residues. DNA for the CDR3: TGTGCCAGCAGTCCGACAGGGTCCCCTTTGGAGCAGTTCTTC. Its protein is CASSPTGSPLEQFF.

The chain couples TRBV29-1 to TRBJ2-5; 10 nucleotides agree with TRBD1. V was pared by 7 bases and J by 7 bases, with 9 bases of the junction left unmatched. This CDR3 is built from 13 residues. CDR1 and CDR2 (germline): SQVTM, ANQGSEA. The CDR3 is CSGDRGDYVTQYF. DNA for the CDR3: TGCAGCGGGGACAGGGGAGATTATGTGACCCAGTACTTC.

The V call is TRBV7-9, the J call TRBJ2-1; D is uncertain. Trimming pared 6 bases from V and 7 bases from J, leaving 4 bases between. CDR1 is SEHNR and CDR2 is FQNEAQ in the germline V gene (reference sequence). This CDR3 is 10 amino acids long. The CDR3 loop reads CASSSNEQFF. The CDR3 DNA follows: TGTGCCAGCAGTTCTAATGAGCAGTTCTTC.

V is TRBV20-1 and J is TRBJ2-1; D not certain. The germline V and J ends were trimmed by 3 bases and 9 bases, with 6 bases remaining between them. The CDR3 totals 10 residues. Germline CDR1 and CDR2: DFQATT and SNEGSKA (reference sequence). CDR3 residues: CSARRSEQFF. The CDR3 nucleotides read TGCAGTGCTAGGAGGAGTGAGCAGTTCTTC.

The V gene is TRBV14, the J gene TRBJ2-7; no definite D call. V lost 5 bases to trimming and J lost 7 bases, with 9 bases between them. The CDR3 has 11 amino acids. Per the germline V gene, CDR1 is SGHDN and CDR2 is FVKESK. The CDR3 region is CASSGYGEQYF. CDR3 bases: TGTGCCAGCAGCGGATATGGGGAGCAGTACTTC.

The CDR3 sequence is CAISESRTNYGYTF. The CDR3 nucleotides read TGTGCCATCAGTGAGTCTCGGACTAACTATGGCTACACCTTC. This rearrangement joins TRBV10-3 to TRBJ1-2; unclear D gene. Germline V gene data show CDR1 as ENHRY and CDR2 as SYGVKD. The V and J ends lost 0 bases and 0 bases respectively, with 5 bases between them. The CDR3 is 14 amino acids.